These 4 T cell receptor beta chains were sequenced from one sample in a study of CD8 T cells in ankylosing spondylitis. TCRdb reprocessed the 5' RACE reads via MiXCR and lists one record per CDR3 protein. This table has 200,000 to 300,000 distinct CDR3 sequences, roughly a quarter appearing once. Sequenced material: blood, either unsorted or a sorted T cell fraction (not recorded which). The receptors come from a male donor with ankylosing spondylitis or in good health (not recorded which).

The rearrangement joins TRBV7-2 to TRBJ2-5; 7 bases match TRBD2. Germline CDR1 and CDR2: SGHTA and FQGNSA. The CDR3 spans 15 residues. V trimming: 0 bases; J trimming: 8 bases; junction bases outside the gene matches: 9. The CDR3 coding sequence is TGTGCCAGCAGCTTAGCGCCGGGGTCTAGCGGTACCCAGTACTTC. Translated, it gives CASSLAPGSSGTQYF.

This clonotype was picked up many times. The chain combines TRBV4-2 with TRBJ2-2; TRBD2 agrees at 9 bases. Germline CDR1 LGHNA, CDR2 YNFKEQ. The CDR3 runs to 15 residues. The trim removed 6 bases at V and 7 bases at J, leaving 9 bases unmatched. CDR3 DNA: TGTGCCAGCAGTTCTAGGCGGGGGGGCGTCGGGGAGCTGTTTTTT. Its protein product is CASSSRRGGVGELFF.

The CDR3 DNA sequence: TGTGCCAGCCATATGGCAGGGGCCTTTACGCAGTATTTT. Its protein product is CASHMAGAFTQYF. This chain uses TRBV7-2 with TRBJ2-3; TRBD1 is a possible D gene (6 bases). Germline lookup yields CDR1 SGHTA and CDR2 FQGNSA. The V end was cut by 8 bases, the J end by 8 bases, with 17 bases between. The length of the CDR3 is 13 residues.

This chain joins TRBV20-1 and TRBJ2-6; 8 nucleotides line up with TRBD1. This CDR3 region has 15 residues. Germline CDR1 and CDR2: DFQATT and SNEGSKA (reference sequence). Trimming took 6 bases from V and 0 from J; bases not matched to a gene: 4. CDR3 sequence: CSARTGPSGANVLTF. DNA of the CDR3: TGCAGTGCAAGGACAGGGCCCTCTGGGGCCAACGTCCTGACTTTC.